Listed below are T cell receptor beta chains from one sample, sequenced in a study of blood T cell repertoires in COVID-19. Using immunoSEQ multiplex PCR, the repertoire was profiled, and TCRdb retains in-frame clones only, with some absent. The sample has 70,000 to 95,000 clones; 88% are singletons. Source material: peripheral blood. The receptor set was obtained from a man in his 70s with acute or convalescent COVID-19. Each CDR3 is given with its conserved first and last residue. A D gene is named only where the DNA matches it firmly. Size is omitted from some rows. Given values are once, few, many or a class for expanded clones.

v_call,j_call,clone_size,d_call,cdr3_aa,cdr3_nt
TRBV18,TRBJ1-6,few,NA,CASSHLDRDSPLHF,TGTGCCAGCTCACACCTCGACAGAGATTCACCCCTCCACTTT
TRBV5-1,TRBJ2-2,NA,NA,CASFKAGDTGELFF,TGCGCCAGCTTTAAAGCAGGGGACACCGGGGAGCTGTTTTTT
TRBV3-1/TRBV3-2,TRBJ1-5,NA,NA,CASSQQGSQPQHF,TGTGCCAGCAGCCAACAGGGTAGCCAGCCCCAGCATTTT
TRBV10-3,TRBJ1-3,NA,TRBD1,CATERGQDSGNTIYF,TGTGCCACCGAGCGCGGACAGGACTCTGGAAACACCATATATTTT
TRBV29-1,TRBJ2-1,NA,TRBD2,CSAETSEEQFF,TGCAGCGCGGAGACTAGCGAGGAGCAGTTCTTC
TRBV5-4,TRBJ2-7,NA,TRBD1,CASSLDPGQGYEQYF,TGTGCCAGCAGCTTGGATCCGGGACAGGGCTACGAGCAGTACTTC
TRBV10-2,TRBJ1-5,NA,NA,CASTASSIALPQHF,TGCGCCAGCACCGCAAGTTCCATAGCTTTGCCCCAGCATTTT
TRBV7-9,TRBJ1-4,NA,NA,CASSSTDWNEKLFF,TGTGCCAGCAGCTCCACGGACTGGAATGAAAAACTGTTTTTT
TRBV6-5,TRBJ1-4,NA,NA,CASSYSGQGFEKLFF,TGTGCCAGCAGTTACTCGGGCCAGGGTTTTGAAAAACTGTTTTTT
TRBV6-2/TRBV6-3,TRBJ1-1,NA,TRBD1,CASSYEDRGNTEAFF,TGTGCCAGCAGTTACGAGGACAGGGGGAACACTGAAGCTTTCTTT
TRBV18,TRBJ1-1,NA,NA,CASSPRTGDTEAFF,TGTGCCAGCTCACCACGTACGGGGGACACTGAAGCTTTCTTT
TRBV6-5,TRBJ2-1,NA,TRBD1,CASSPGQGNNEQFF,TGTGCCAGCAGCCCGGGACAGGGGAACAATGAGCAGTTCTTC
TRBV18,TRBJ2-3,NA,NA,CASSPSAGSRADTQYF,TGTGCCAGCTCACCATCGGCGGGGTCCCGCGCAGATACGCAGTATTTT
TRBV6-6,TRBJ2-1,NA,NA,CASSSRRGYEQFF,TGTGCCAGCAGTTCCCGCCGGGGGTATGAGCAGTTCTTC
TRBV28,TRBJ1-2,once,NA,CASSPDRTYGYTF,TGTGCCAGCAGCCCTGACAGAACCTATGGCTACACCTTC
TRBV7-2,TRBJ2-3,NA,NA,CASSATGKDTQYF,TGTGCCAGCAGCGCCACAGGGAAAGATACGCAGTATTTT
TRBV6-5,TRBJ2-1,once,TRBD2,CASSRGLAADNEQFF,TGTGCCAGCAGTCGGGGACTAGCGGCCGACAATGAGCAGTTCTTC
TRBV5-1,TRBJ2-3,NA,TRBD2,CASSLGGGATDTQYF,TGCGCCAGCAGCTTGGGCGGGGGGGCAACAGATACGCAGTATTTT
TRBV25-1,TRBJ2-7,NA,TRBD2,CASQRTSGREQYF,TGTGCCAGCCAAAGGACTAGCGGGAGAGAACAGTACTTC
TRBV5-1,TRBJ2-3,NA,TRBD2,CASSLEGGSSDTQYF,TGCGCCAGCAGCTTGGAGGGAGGGAGCTCAGATACGCAGTATTTT
TRBV6-5,TRBJ2-5,NA,TRBD2,CASRTGLAALETQYF,TGTGCCAGCAGAACGGGACTAGCGGCCCTAGAGACCCAGTACTTC
TRBV29-1,TRBJ2-2,NA,NA,CSVRPSTGELFF,TGCAGCGTCAGGCCTTCCACCGGGGAGCTGTTTTTT
TRBV6-5,TRBJ1-6,NA,NA,CASSYSGLQLGSPLHF,TGTGCCAGCAGTTATTCCGGACTGCAATTGGGTTCACCCCTCCACTTT
TRBV5-4,TRBJ2-1,many,NA,CASSRGTPSSYNEQFF,TGTGCCAGCAGCCGAGGGACTCCTAGCTCCTACAATGAGCAGTTCTTC
TRBV28,TRBJ2-7,NA,NA,CASSSQGGSYEQYF,TGTGCCAGCAGTTCACAGGGCGGCTCCTACGAGCAGTACTTC
TRBV7-2,TRBJ2-7,NA,TRBD1,CASSSMTGNLGEQYF,TGTGCCAGCAGCTCCATGACAGGGAATCTAGGCGAGCAGTACTTC
TRBV12-3/TRBV12-4,TRBJ2-7,NA,TRBD1,CASSSQGAGEQYF,TGTGCCAGCAGTTCCCAGGGGGCTGGGGAGCAGTACTTC
TRBV19,TRBJ2-3,NA,NA,CASSPPGVARGTDTQYF,TGTGCCAGTAGCCCCCCCGGGGTAGCACGCGGCACAGATACGCAGTATTTT
TRBV19,TRBJ2-3,NA,TRBD2,CASSIYPIAGSTDTQYF,TGTGCCAGTAGTATCTACCCAATAGCGGGAAGCACAGATACGCAGTATTTT
TRBV2,TRBJ2-7,NA,TRBD1,CASSPRDRVNEQYF,TGTGCCAGCAGCCCCCGGGACAGGGTCAACGAGCAGTACTTC
TRBV28,TRBJ1-6,few,NA,CASSYRHLNSPLHF,TGTGCCAGCAGTTACCGACACCTGAATTCACCCCTCCACTTT
TRBV19,TRBJ1-2,NA,TRBD1,CASSIARDRGRSGYTF,TGTGCCAGTAGTATAGCCCGGGACAGGGGGCGGAGTGGCTACACCTTC
TRBV2,TRBJ1-5,once,TRBD1,CASRDRDRVWEPQHF,TGTGCCAGCAGAGACCGGGACAGGGTATGGGAGCCCCAGCATTTT
TRBV9,TRBJ1-6,few,TRBD1,CASSAGTGWNSPLHF,TGTGCCAGCAGCGCCGGGACAGGGTGGAATTCACCCCTCCACTTT